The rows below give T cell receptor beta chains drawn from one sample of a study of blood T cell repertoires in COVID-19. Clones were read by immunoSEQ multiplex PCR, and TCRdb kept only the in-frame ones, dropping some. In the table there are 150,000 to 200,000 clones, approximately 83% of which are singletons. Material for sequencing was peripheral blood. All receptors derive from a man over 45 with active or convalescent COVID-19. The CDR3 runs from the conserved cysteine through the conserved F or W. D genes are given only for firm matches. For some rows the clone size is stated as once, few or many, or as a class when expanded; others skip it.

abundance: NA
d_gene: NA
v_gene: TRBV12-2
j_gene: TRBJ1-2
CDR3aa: CAMSDLKKYGYTF
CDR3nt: TGTGCAATGTCGGACTTAAAGAAATATGGCTACACCTTC

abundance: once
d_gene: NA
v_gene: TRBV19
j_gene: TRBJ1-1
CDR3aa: CASSIQGRRTEAFF
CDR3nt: TGTGCCAGTAGTATCCAGGGAAGAAGGACTGAAGCTTTCTTT

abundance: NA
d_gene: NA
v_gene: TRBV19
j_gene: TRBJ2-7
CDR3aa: CASSINRVGEQYF
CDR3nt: TGTGCCAGTAGTATAAACAGGGTAGGCGAGCAGTACTTC

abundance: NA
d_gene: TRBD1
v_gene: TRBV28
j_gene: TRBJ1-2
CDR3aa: CASSSGTGIAGYTF
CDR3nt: TGTGCCAGCAGTTCAGGGACAGGGATCGCTGGCTACACCTTC

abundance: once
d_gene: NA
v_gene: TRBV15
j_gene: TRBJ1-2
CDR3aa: CATSRQANYGYTF
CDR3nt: TGTGCCACCAGTAGACAGGCCAACTATGGCTACACCTTC

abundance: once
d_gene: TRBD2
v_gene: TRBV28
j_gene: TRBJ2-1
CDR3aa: CASSPSGGVYEQFF
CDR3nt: TGTGCCAGCAGTCCTAGCGGGGGGGTCTATGAGCAGTTCTTC

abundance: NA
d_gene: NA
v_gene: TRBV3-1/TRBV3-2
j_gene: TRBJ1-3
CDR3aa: CASSQAQSGNTIYF
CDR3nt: TGTGCCAGCAGCCAAGCCCAGTCTGGAAACACCATATATTTT

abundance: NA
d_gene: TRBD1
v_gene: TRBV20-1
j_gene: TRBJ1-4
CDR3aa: CSASLAVGTAPFDGKLFF
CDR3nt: TGCAGTGCTAGTTTAGCGGTTGGGACAGCGCCCTTCGATGGAAAACTGTTTTTT

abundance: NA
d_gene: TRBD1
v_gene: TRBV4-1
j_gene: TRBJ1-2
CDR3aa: CASSQGTGPHQTSDRGVYGYTF
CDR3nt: TGCGCCAGCAGCCAAGGGACGGGGCCGCACCAAACAAGTGACAGGGGAGTTTATGGCTACACCTTC

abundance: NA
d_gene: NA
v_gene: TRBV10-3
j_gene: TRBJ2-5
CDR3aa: CAISEYSQVQETQYF
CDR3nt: TGTGCCATCAGTGAGTACAGTCAGGTCCAAGAGACCCAGTACTTC

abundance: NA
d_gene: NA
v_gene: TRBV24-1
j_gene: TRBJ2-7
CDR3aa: CATSGPWRSRSDEQYF
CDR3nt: TGTGCCACCAGTGGCCCCTGGAGGAGCCGTTCGGACGAGCAGTACTTC

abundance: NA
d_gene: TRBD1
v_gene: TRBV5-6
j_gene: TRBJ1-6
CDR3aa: CASSRRQGGNSPLHF
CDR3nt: TGTGCCAGCAGTCGACGACAGGGGGGAAATTCACCCCTCCACTTT

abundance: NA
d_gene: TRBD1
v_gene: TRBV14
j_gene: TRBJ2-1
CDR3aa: CASSRQGGHYNEQFF
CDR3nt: TGTGCCAGCAGCAGACAGGGGGGGCACTACAATGAGCAGTTCTTC

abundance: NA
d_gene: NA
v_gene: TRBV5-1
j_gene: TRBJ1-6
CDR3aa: CASSLLGQGLNSPLHF
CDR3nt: TGCGCCAGCAGCTTGTTGGGGCAGGGGCTTAATTCACCCCTCCACTTT

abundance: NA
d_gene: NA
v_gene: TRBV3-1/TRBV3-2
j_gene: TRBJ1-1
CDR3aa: CASSPYEMYTEAFF
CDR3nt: TGTGCCAGCAGCCCCTATGAGATGTACACTGAAGCTTTCTTT

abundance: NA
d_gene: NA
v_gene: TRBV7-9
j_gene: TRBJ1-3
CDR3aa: CASSFMGQTGNTIYF
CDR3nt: TGTGCCAGCAGCTTTATGGGGCAGACTGGAAACACCATATATTTT

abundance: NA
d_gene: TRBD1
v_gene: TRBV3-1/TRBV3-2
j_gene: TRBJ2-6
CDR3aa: CASSQDRTGFVANVLTF
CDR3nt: TGTGCCAGCAGCCAAGATAGGACAGGGTTTGTGGCCAACGTCCTGACTTTC

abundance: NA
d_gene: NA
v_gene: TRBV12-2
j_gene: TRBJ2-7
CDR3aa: CASRSWGPTSGEGSYEQYF
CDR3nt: TGTGCAAGTCGATCTTGGGGACCCACTTCAGGGGAAGGCTCCTACGAGCAGTACTTC

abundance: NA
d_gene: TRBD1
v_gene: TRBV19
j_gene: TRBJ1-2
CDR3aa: CASSQQGAGGYTF
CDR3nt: TGTGCCAGTAGTCAACAGGGGGCGGGTGGCTACACCTTC

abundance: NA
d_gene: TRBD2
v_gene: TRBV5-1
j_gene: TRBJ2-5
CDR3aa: CASSPGLAGQETQYF
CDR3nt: TGCGCCAGCAGCCCGGGCCTAGCGGGGCAAGAGACCCAGTACTTC

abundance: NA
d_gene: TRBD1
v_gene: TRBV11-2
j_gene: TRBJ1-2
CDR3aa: CASSPQGASGYTF
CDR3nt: TGTGCCAGCAGCCCCCAGGGGGCCTCTGGCTACACCTTC

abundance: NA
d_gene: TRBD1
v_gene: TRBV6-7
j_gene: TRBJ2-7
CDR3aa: CALGVGQADLYEQYF
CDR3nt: TGTGCCCTCGGAGTTGGACAGGCCGACCTCTACGAGCAGTACTTC

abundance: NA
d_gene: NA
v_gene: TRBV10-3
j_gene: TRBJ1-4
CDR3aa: CAAGGKRDEKLFF
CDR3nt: TGTGCCGCCGGGGGAAAACGAGATGAAAAACTGTTTTTT

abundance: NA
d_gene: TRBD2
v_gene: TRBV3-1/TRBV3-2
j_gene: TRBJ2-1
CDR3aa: CASSSGTSALAEQFF
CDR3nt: TGTGCCAGCAGTTCCGGGACTAGCGCTTTGGCTGAGCAGTTCTTC

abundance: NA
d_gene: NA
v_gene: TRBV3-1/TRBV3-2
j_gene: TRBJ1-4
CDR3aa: CASSHQEKLFF
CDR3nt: TGTGCCAGCAGCCACCAGGAAAAACTGTTTTTT

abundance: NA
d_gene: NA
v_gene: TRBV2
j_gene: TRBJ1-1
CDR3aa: CASSEALPGGTEAFF
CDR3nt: TGTGCCAGCAGTGAAGCGCTTCCGGGTGGAACTGAAGCTTTCTTT